The rows below give T cell receptor beta chains drawn from one sample of a study of T cell repertoires in cytomegalovirus infection. A single record per CDR3 protein comes from TCRdb applying MiXCR to the reads. The sample shows approximately 750,000 distinct CDR3 sequences, approximately 34% of them seen only once. The sequenced sample was PBMCs. All receptors derive from a human donor in good health (CMV status not recorded). Some clones in this sample may be carry-over from other donors' samples. Both conserved end residues are part of each CDR3. A D gene is named only where the DNA matches it firmly. The size of a clone is reported for some rows only, either as once, few or many, or as a class for expanded clones.

D gene	V gene	J gene	clone size	CDR3 DNA	CDR3 protein
TRBD1	TRBV5-1	TRBJ1-2	-	TGCGCCAGCCGTAAGGTCGGACAGGTGAACTATGGCTACACCTTC	CASRKVGQVNYGYTF
-	TRBV12-3/TRBV12-4	TRBJ1-5	many	TGTGCCAGCAGTTTGACCGCCGCTAGCAATCAGCCCCAGCATTTT	CASSLTAASNQPQHF
-	TRBV6-6	TRBJ1-2	-	TGTGCCAGCAGTCAACTAATTGAGGGAGGCAACTATGGCTACACCTTC	CASSQLIEGGNYGYTF
-	TRBV6-6	TRBJ1-5	-	TGTGCCAGCAGTTGGGGGGGGTTTGAGGCCCAGCATTTT	CASSWGGFEAQHF
-	TRBV29-1	TRBJ2-7	once	TGCAGCGCCCTAAAAGACTACGAGCAGTACTTC	CSALKDYEQYF
TRBD2	TRBV28	TRBJ2-7	few	TGTGCCAGCAGGGCGGCGGGGGGTTCCTACGAGCAGTACTTC	CASRAAGGSYEQYF
-	TRBV12-3/TRBV12-4	TRBJ2-5	few	TGTGCCAGCAGTTCTTGGGGAGGTCTGGGGGAGACCCAGTACTTC	CASSSWGGLGETQYF
-	TRBV24-1	TRBJ2-7	few	TGTGCCACCAGTCCCGGGACATCTGTCTACGAGCAGTACTTC	CATSPGTSVYEQYF
-	TRBV7-8	TRBJ1-4	many	TGTGCCAGCAGGTTAGGCGGTTACAGGACTAATGAAAAACTGTTTTTT	CASRLGGYRTNEKLFF
TRBD2	TRBV20-1	TRBJ2-7	-	TGCAGTGCTAGCCCAGAGGGGCTAGCGGGGGACGAGCAGTACTTC	CSASPEGLAGDEQYF
-	TRBV28	TRBJ1-5	few	TGTGCCAGCACTTTGGGGGGTTTGGATCAGCCCCAGCATTTT	CASTLGGLDQPQHF
-	TRBV20-1	TRBJ1-3	-	TGCAGCGCCTCGGAAAGGGAGAGGGGAAACACCATATATTTT	CSASERERGNTIYF
-	TRBV6-6	TRBJ2-3	few	TGTGCCAGCAGCCGATCCAACACAGATACGCAGTATTTT	CASSRSNTDTQYF
-	TRBV29-1	TRBJ1-4	-	TGCAGCGTCGGAAATGAAAAACTGTTTTTT	CSVGNEKLFF
TRBD1	TRBV6-5	TRBJ1-4	-	TGTGCCAGCAGTTACGGGACAGGGGGCGTCGGAAATGAAAAACTGTTTTTT	CASSYGTGGVGNEKLFF
-	TRBV28	TRBJ2-1	few	TGTGCCAGCAGTTTATGCGTTTTAAGCTCCTACAATGAGCAGTTCTTC	CASSLCVLSSYNEQFF
-	TRBV29-1	TRBJ2-2	-	TGCAGCGTCACCGGGACATTGAACACCGGGGAGCTGTTTTTT	CSVTGTLNTGELFF
TRBD1	TRBV20-1	TRBJ2-7	few	TGCAGTGCTCCCAAGTCAGGGGGCGCCGAGCAGTACTTC	CSAPKSGGAEQYF
-	TRBV28	TRBJ2-3	many	TGTGCCAGCAGTTTATTGACAGATACGCAGTATTTT	CASSLLTDTQYF
TRBD1	TRBV28	TRBJ1-1	-	TGTGCCAGCAGTTTATCCGGCAGGGGGCTCGCTGAAGCTCTCTTT	CASSLSGRGLAEALF
-	TRBV6-2/TRBV6-3	TRBJ1-6	-	TGTGCCAGCAGGCCCCTTAGGGGGGAGCCCCTCCACTTT	CASRPLRGEPLHF
-	TRBV7-9	TRBJ2-7	-	TGTGCCAGCAGCTGGCAGGGTAAAGGCAACTACGAGCAGTACTTC	CASSWQGKGNYEQYF
-	TRBV28	TRBJ1-1	-	TGTGCCAGCAGTTTCAGGAGGGGCGCCGGGAACACTGAAGCTTTCTTT	CASSFRRGAGNTEAFF
TRBD2	TRBV2	TRBJ2-1	-	TGTGCCAGCAGTGGGACTAGCGGGATTGAGCAGTTCTTC	CASSGTSGIEQFF
TRBD2	TRBV30	TRBJ2-3	-	TGTGCCTGGAGTCCACCGGGACTAGGGGCAGATACGCAGTATTTT	CAWSPPGLGADTQYF
-	TRBV19	TRBJ1-5	-	TGTGCCAGTAGCCTCCGCGCCAGGGGAGATGGCGATCAGACCCAGCATTTT	CASSLRARGDGDQTQHF
-	TRBV2	TRBJ1-2	-	TGTGCCAGCAGGTCGGCGAGACAGCCGAACTATGGCTACACCTTC	CASRSARQPNYGYTF
-	TRBV6-6	TRBJ1-2	-	TGTGCCAGCAAGTCGGGGAGTAACTATGGCTACACCTTC	CASKSGSNYGYTF
-	TRBV29-1	TRBJ2-7	few	TGCAGCGTTTTGAGCAGGCAGTACGAGCAGTACTTC	CSVLSRQYEQYF
TRBD1	TRBV7-2	TRBJ2-7	-	TGTGCCAGCAGCGGGACAGTCTCGGGGGAGCAGTACTTC	CASSGTVSGEQYF
TRBD2	TRBV5-1	TRBJ2-7	-	TGCGCCAGCAGCTTGGCTAGCGGGGAGAGCTCCTACGAGCAGTACTTC	CASSLASGESSYEQYF
-	TRBV30	TRBJ1-1	-	TGTGCCTGGAGTCAAGGGCGTAAAAACACTGAAGCTTTCTTT	CAWSQGRKNTEAFF
-	TRBV20-1	TRBJ2-6	few	TGCAGTGCTCCCCCGACAGGGGAGGGCAACGTCCTGACTTTC	CSAPPTGEGNVLTF
-	TRBV12-3/TRBV12-4	TRBJ1-6	-	TGTGCCAGCAGTTCCACAGAATATTCACCCCTCCACTTT	CASSSTEYSPLHF
-	TRBV24-1	TRBJ1-1	few	TGTGCCACCAGTTCCGCAGGTCCGAACACTGAAGCTTTCTTT	CATSSAGPNTEAFF
TRBD2	TRBV20-1	TRBJ2-5	-	TGCGTAACGGGACTAGCGGGGGTGGAGACCCAGTACTTC	CVTGLAGVETQYF
TRBD2	TRBV28	TRBJ2-3	-	TGTGCCAGCAGTCCTCAAGATCTAGCGGGAGCCGGAGATACGCAGTATTTT	CASSPQDLAGAGDTQYF
-	TRBV19	TRBJ2-1	-	TGTGCCAGTAGTAGGGCGGGTGCCTACAATGAGCAGTTCTTC	CASSRAGAYNEQFF
-	TRBV7-6	TRBJ1-2	-	TGTGCCAGCAGCGCCCTAGCAGGGGTTCAGGGCTACACCTTC	CASSALAGVQGYTF
TRBD2	TRBV24-1	TRBJ2-1	few	TGTGCCACCAGTGATGGGACTAGCGGGAGGTGGTACAATGAGCAGTTCTTC	CATSDGTSGRWYNEQFF
-	TRBV28	TRBJ2-7	-	TGTGCCAGCAGTTTTTCGGGGGAAGACTACGAGCAGTACTTC	CASSFSGEDYEQYF
TRBD1	TRBV28	TRBJ1-5	-	TGTGCCAGCAGTTCCCGATTTAGGGACAGTAGCAATCAGCCCCAGCATTTT	CASSSRFRDSSNQPQHF
TRBD1	TRBV19	TRBJ1-5	-	TGTGCCAGTAGTATATGGGGACAGGATAGCAATCAGCCCCAGCATTTT	CASSIWGQDSNQPQHF
TRBD1	TRBV12-3/TRBV12-4	TRBJ1-5	-	TGTGCCAGCAGTGTGACAGGGGGCGTCGATCAGCCCCAGCATTTT	CASSVTGGVDQPQHF
-	TRBV28	TRBJ2-6	few	TGTGCCAGCAGTTTACTGAGGAGGCGTGGCGGGATACTATGGGCCAACGTCCTGACTTTC	CASSLLRRRGGILWANVLTF